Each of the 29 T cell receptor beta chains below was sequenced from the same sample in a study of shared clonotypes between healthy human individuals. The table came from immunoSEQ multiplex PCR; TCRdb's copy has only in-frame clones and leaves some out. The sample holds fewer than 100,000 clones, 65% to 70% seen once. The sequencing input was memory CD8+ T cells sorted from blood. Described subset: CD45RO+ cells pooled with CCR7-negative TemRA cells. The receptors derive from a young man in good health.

CDR3 bases: TGTGCCAGCAGCTTAGAAGGTGGGAGCGGATCAGATACGCAGTATTTT. Its protein product is CASSLEGGSGSDTQYF. This rearrangement joins TRBV13 to TRBJ2-3; TRBD2 might be the D (5 bases). Trimming took off 1 base at V and 4 bases at J, with 15 bases between the two ends. The CDR3 has 16 amino acids. Germline V lookup: CDR1 PRHDT, CDR2 FYEKMQ (reference sequence).

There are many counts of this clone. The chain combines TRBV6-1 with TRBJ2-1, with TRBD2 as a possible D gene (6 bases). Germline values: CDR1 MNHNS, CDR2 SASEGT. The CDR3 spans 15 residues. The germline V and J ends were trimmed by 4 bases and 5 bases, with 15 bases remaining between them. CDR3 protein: CASSGSIWGDNEQFF. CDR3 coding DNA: TGTGCCAGCAGTGGGTCGATCTGGGGGGACAATGAGCAGTTCTTC.

The CDR3 region is CASSPWGTSGSGPGTDTQYF. CDR3 bases: TGTGCCAGCAGCCCCTGGGGGACTAGCGGGAGTGGCCCTGGCACAGATACGCAGTATTTT. The V gene is TRBV7-6, the J gene TRBJ2-3; 14 bases match TRBD2. The ends lost 5 bases at V and 1 base at J; junction bases unmatched: 14. Germline V gene sequence: CDR1 SGHVS, CDR2 FNYEAQ. The CDR3 sequence is 20 residues long.

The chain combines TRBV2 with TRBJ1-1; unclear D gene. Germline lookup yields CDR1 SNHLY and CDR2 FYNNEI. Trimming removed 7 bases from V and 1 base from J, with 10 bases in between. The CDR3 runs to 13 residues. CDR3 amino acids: CASTNQPNTEAFF. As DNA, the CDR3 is TGTGCCAGCACAAACCAGCCGAACACTGAAGCTTTCTTT.

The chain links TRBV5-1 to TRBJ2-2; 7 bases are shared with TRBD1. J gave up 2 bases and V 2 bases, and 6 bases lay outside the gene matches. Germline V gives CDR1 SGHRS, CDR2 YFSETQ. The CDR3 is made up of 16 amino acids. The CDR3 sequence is CASSFLDRANTGELFF. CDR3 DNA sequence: TGCGCCAGCAGCTTCCTTGACAGGGCAAACACCGGGGAGCTGTTTTTT.

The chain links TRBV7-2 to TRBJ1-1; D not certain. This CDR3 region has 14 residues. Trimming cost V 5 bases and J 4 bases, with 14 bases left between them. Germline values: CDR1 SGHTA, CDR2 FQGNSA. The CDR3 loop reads CASSSQAVSTEAFF. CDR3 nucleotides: TGTGCCAGCAGCAGCCAAGCAGTTTCCACTGAAGCTTTCTTT. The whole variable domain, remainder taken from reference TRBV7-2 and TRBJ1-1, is GAGVSQSPSNKVTEKGKDVELRCDPISGHTALYWYRQSLGQGLEFLIYFQGNSAPDKSGLPSDRFSAERTGGSVSTLTIQRTQQEDSAVYLCASSSQAVSTEAFFGQGTRLTVV.

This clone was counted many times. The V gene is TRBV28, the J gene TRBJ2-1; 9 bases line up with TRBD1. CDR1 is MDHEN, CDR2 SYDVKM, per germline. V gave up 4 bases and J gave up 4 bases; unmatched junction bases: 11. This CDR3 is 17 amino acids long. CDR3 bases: TGTGCCAGCAGTTCCAAGGCTGGACAGGGGTGGTACAATGAGCAGTTCTTC. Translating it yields CASSSKAGQGWYNEQFF.

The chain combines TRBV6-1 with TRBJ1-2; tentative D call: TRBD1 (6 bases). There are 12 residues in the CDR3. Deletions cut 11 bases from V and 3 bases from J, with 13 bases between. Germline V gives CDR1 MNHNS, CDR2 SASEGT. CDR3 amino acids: CAVRQDYYGYTF. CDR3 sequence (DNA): TGTGCCGTACGACAGGACTACTATGGCTACACCTTC.

CDR3: CASSLEAWTPSNTGELFF. CDR3 in DNA: TGTGCCAGCAGCTTAGAAGCCTGGACCCCATCGAACACCGGGGAGCTGTTTTTT. This chain uses TRBV11-2 with TRBJ2-2; D unresolved. The CDR3 spans 18 residues. V lost 0 bases to trimming and J lost 0 bases, with 14 bases between them. Germline V CDR1 and CDR2: SGHAT, FQNNGV.

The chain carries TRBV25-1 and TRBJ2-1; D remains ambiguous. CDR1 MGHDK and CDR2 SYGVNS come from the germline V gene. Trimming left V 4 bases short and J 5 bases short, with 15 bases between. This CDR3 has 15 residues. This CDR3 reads CASSGYLEIDNEQFF. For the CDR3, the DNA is TGTGCCAGCAGTGGCTATCTCGAAATAGACAATGAGCAGTTCTTC.

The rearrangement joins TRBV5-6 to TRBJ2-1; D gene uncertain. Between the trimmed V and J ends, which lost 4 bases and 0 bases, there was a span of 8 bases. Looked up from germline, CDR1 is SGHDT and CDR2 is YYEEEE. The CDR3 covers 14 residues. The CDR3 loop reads CASSETYSYNEQFF. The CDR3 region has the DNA TGTGCCAGCAGCGAAACATACTCCTACAATGAGCAGTTCTTC.

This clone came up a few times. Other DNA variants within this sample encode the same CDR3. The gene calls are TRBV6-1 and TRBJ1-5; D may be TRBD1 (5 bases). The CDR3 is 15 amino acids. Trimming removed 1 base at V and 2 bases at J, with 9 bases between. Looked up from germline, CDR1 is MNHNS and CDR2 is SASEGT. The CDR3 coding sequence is TGTGCCAGCAGTGAAGAAGGGGCGGGCAATCAGCCCCAGCATTTT. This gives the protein CASSEEGAGNQPQHF.

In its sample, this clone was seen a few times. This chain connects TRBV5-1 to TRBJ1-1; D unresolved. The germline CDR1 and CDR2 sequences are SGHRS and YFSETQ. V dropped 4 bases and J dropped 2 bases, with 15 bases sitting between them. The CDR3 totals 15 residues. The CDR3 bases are TGCGCCAGCAGCGCGGGAGGGTCCCACAACACTGAAGCTTTCTTT. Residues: CASSAGGSHNTEAFF.

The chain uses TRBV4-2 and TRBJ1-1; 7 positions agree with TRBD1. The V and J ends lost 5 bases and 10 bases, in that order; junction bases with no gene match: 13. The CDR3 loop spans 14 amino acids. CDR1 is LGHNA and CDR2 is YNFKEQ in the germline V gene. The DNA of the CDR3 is TGTGCCAGCAGCTTAGAGTCGACAGGGTGGGGAGCTTTCTTT. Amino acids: CASSLESTGWGAFF.

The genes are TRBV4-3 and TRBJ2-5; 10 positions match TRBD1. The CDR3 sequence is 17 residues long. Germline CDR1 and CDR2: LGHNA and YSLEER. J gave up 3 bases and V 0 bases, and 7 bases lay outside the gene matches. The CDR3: CASSQEGLGTGEETQYF. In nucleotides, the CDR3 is TGCGCCAGCAGCCAAGAAGGCTTGGGGACAGGGGAAGAGACCCAGTACTTC.

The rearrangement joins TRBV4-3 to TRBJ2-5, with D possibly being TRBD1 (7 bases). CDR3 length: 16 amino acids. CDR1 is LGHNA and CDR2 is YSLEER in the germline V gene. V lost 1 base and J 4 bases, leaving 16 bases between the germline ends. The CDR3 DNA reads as TGCGCCAGCAGCCAAGCACTCAGGGGGGCAAGAGAGACCCAGTACTTC. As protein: CASSQALRGARETQYF.

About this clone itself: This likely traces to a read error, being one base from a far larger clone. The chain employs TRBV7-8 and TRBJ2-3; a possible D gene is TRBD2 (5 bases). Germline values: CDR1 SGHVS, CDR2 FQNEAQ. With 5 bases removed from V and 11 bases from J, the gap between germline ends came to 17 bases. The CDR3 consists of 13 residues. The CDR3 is CASSPTPRGVQYF. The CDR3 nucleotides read TGTGCCAGCAGCCCGACCCCTCGGGGAGTGCAGTATTTT.

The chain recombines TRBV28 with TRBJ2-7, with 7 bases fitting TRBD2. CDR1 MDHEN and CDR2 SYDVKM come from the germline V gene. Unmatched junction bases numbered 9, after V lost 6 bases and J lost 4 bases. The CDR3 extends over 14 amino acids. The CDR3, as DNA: TGTGCCAGCAGGCCCGGGACTATGAATTACGAGCAGTACTTC. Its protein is CASRPGTMNYEQYF.

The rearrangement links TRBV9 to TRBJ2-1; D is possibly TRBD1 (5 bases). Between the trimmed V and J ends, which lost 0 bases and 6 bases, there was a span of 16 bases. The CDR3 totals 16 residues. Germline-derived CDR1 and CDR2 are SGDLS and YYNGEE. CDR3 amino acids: CASSVGGRQGGNEQFF. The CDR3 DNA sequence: TGTGCCAGCAGCGTAGGGGGTAGGCAGGGCGGCAATGAGCAGTTCTTC.

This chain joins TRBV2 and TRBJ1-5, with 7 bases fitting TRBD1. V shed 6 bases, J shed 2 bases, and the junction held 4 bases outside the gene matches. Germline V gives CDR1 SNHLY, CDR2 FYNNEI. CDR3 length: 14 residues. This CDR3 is CASRPGQGNQPQHF. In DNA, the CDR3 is TGTGCCAGCAGACCTGGACAGGGCAATCAGCCCCAGCATTTT.

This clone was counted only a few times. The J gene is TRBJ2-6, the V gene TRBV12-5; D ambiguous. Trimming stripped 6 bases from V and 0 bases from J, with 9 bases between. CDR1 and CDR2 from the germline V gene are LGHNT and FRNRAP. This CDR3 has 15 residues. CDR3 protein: CASGEKSSGANVLTF. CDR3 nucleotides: TGTGCTAGTGGCGAAAAGAGCTCTGGGGCCAACGTCCTGACTTTC.

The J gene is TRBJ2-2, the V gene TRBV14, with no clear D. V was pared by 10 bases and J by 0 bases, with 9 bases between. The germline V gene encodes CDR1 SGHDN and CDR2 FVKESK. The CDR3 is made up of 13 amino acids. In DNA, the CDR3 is TGTGCCACTCGACCTGCGAACACCGGGGAGCTGTTTTTT. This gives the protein CATRPANTGELFF.

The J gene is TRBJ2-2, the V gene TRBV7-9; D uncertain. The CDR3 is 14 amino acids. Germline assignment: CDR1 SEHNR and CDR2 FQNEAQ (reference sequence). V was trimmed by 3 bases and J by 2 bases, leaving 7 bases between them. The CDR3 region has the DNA TGTGCCAGCAGCTTGGCCGATAACACCGGGGAGCTGTTTTTT. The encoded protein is CASSLADNTGELFF.

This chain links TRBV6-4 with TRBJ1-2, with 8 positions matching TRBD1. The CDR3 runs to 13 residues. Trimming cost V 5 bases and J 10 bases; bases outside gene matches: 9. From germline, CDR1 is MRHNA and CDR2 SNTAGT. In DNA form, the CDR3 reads TGTGCCAGCAGTTACCTGACAGGGGACGACTACACCTTC. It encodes CASSYLTGDDYTF.

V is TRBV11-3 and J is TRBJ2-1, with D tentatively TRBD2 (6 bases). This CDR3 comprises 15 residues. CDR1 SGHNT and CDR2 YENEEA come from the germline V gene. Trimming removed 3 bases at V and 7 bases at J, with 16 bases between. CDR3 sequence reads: CASSFGGSSRNEQFF. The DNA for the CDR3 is TGTGCCAGCAGCTTTGGGGGGTCCTCAAGAAATGAGCAGTTCTTC.

For the CDR3, the DNA is TGTGCCAGCAGCGCCGGTTCTAGCTACGAGCAGTACTTC. Amino acid sequence: CASSAGSSYEQYF. V gene TRBV9 combines with J gene TRBJ2-7; D unresolved. The CDR3 consists of 13 residues. Germline CDR1 and CDR2: SGDLS and YYNGEE. The germline V and J ends were trimmed by 3 bases and 3 bases, with 10 bases remaining between them.

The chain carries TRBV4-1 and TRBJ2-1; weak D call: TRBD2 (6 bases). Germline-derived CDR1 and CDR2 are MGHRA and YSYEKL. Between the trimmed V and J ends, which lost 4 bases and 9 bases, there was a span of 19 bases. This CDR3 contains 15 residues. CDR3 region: CASSPGTASLSEQFF. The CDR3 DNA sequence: TGCGCCAGCAGCCCCGGGACTGCCAGCTTAAGTGAGCAGTTCTTC.

CDR3 protein: CASSVSGRSTDTQYF. The CDR3 DNA sequence: TGCGCCAGCAGCGTTAGCGGGAGGAGCACAGATACGCAGTATTTT. V gene TRBV5-1 combines with J gene TRBJ2-3; 10 nucleotides align to TRBD2. The germline V gene has CDR1 SGHRS and CDR2 YFSETQ. The ends lost 4 bases at V and 0 bases at J; junction bases unmatched: 2. The CDR3 totals 15 residues. Full variable domain (missing parts from reference TRBV5-1 and TRBJ2-3): KAGVTQTPRYLIKTRGQQVTLSCSPISGHRSVSWYQQTPGQGLQFLFEYFSETQRNKGNFPGRFSGRQFSNSRSEMNVSTLELGDSALYLCASSVSGRSTDTQYFGPGTRLTVL.

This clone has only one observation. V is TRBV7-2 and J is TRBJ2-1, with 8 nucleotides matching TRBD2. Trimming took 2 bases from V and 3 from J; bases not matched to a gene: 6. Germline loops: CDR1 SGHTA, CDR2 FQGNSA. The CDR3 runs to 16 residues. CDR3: CASSLLASGRYNEQFF. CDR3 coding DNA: TGTGCCAGCAGCTTACTCGCTAGCGGGCGCTACAATGAGCAGTTCTTC.